The 31 T cell receptor beta chains given below trace back to one sample, sequenced in a study of cytomegalovirus exposure and HLA in healthy donors. Primers: 60 Vbeta forward and 13 Jbeta reverse. Measured with immunoSEQ multiplex PCR; TCRdb has only the in-frame clones, and not every one. The repertoire holds over 150,000 clones, with 79% as singletons. The sequencing input was PBMCs. The receptors originated from a girl aged 5 to 17 in good health and CMV-seropositive.

In DNA, the CDR3 is TGTGCCAGCAGCCCCGGCGGACTAACCAGACGGAACATTCAGTACTTC. Its translation: CASSPGGLTRRNIQYF. This chain links TRBV7-9 with TRBJ2-4, with D perhaps TRBD2 (6 bases). The length of the CDR3 is 16 residues. Trimming stripped 5 bases from V and 7 bases from J, with 21 bases between. Germline V CDR1 and CDR2: SEHNR, FQNEAQ (reference sequence).

The CDR3 loop reads CASSPRTGANYGYTF. Here the CDR3 DNA reads TGTGCCAGCAGCCCCAGGACAGGGGCTAACTATGGCTACACCTTC. V is TRBV9 and J is TRBJ1-2, with 9 nucleotides matching TRBD1. The CDR3 runs to 15 residues. The V segment lost 4 bases and the J segment 0 bases; nucleotides outside the gene matches: 4. From germline, CDR1 is SGDLS and CDR2 YYNGEE.

The chain carries TRBV6-4 and TRBJ2-3; D is ambiguous. The CDR3 sequence is 13 residues long. Trimming cost V 4 bases and J 2 bases, with 7 bases left between them. Germline values: CDR1 MRHNA, CDR2 SNTAGT. CDR3 nucleotides: TGTGCCAGCAGTGGCGGATCCACAGATACGCAGTATTTT. Protein: CASSGGSTDTQYF.

The chain employs TRBV7-9 and TRBJ2-7; TRBD1 aligns across 8 bases. The CDR3 contains 14 residues. Germline CDR1 and CDR2: SEHNR and FQNEAQ (reference sequence). The V gene end was trimmed by 5 bases and the J gene end by 2 bases; junction bases not matched to a gene: 5. The CDR3 DNA is TGTGCCAGCAGCCCCAGGACAGGGCCCTACGAGCAGTACTTC. Its protein is CASSPRTGPYEQYF.

This rearrangement joins TRBV5-6 to TRBJ1-2, with TRBD1 matching over 7 bases. The junction had 12 bases not matched to a gene; V was cut back by 4 bases and J by 6 bases. From germline, CDR1 is SGHDT and CDR2 YYEEEE. This CDR3 has 15 residues. The CDR3 DNA is TGTGCCAGCAGCAGGGGGACAGATGTTATAGATGGCTACACCTTC. Translating gives CASSRGTDVIDGYTF.

This clone was found a few times. The chain combines TRBV6-4 with TRBJ2-3; 10 positions agree with TRBD1. The length of the CDR3 is 16 residues. Germline CDR1 reads MRHNA; CDR2 reads SNTAGT. J lost 7 bases, V lost 3 bases, and 10 bases had no gene match. CDR3 loop: CASSEGNGQGDHTQYF. CDR3 bases: TGTGCCAGCAGTGAGGGCAACGGACAGGGGGACCATACGCAGTATTTT.

This clone appeared a single time. The genes are TRBV29-1 and TRBJ2-7; 8 bases map to TRBD1. Trimming removed 5 bases from V and 6 bases from J; junction bases left unmatched: 3. From germline, CDR1 is SQVTM and CDR2 ANQGSEA. The CDR3 runs to 11 residues. This CDR3 is CSVSGGGEQYF. The CDR3 nucleotides are TGCAGCGTTTCAGGGGGCGGCGAGCAGTACTTC.

V is TRBV4-2 and J is TRBJ1-1, with D tentatively TRBD1 (5 bases). Trimming shortened V by 0 bases and J by 4 bases, and 12 bases separated the two germline ends. CDR1 is LGHNA, CDR2 YNFKEQ, per germline. This CDR3 comprises 15 residues. The CDR3 coding sequence is TGTGCCAGCAGCCAAGATCCGGGGGTCGCCACTGAAGCTTTCTTT. As protein: CASSQDPGVATEAFF.

The chain uses TRBV4-2 and TRBJ2-1, with TRBD2 identical over 12 bases. This CDR3 region has 16 residues. The germline gives CDR1 LGHNA, CDR2 YNFKEQ. V trimming: 1 base; J trimming: 7 bases; junction bases outside the gene matches: 5. For the CDR3, the DNA is TGTGCCAGCAGCCAAGCTCTAGCGGGGGGGAATAATGAGCAGTTCTTC. This encodes CASSQALAGGNNEQFF.

The chain carries TRBV5-4 and TRBJ2-4, with 7 bases fitting TRBD2. After removal of 4 bases from V and 5 bases from J, the junction contained 9 bases not matched to a gene. Germline loops: CDR1 SGHNT, CDR2 YYREEE (reference sequence). The CDR3 sequence is 15 residues long. The CDR3 bases are TGTGCCAGCAGCCTCGAGCTGGGACTACAAAACATTCAGTACTTC. This sequence encodes CASSLELGLQNIQYF.

The chain combines TRBV4-2 with TRBJ2-7; 8 positions agree with TRBD2. Losses at the gene ends were 0 bases for V and 4 bases for J; bases not matched to a gene: 5. Per germline, CDR1 LGHNA and CDR2 YNFKEQ. The CDR3 runs to 15 residues. The CDR3 DNA is TGTGCCAGCAGCCAAGATGTGGCGGGGGGTTACGAGCAGTACTTC. It encodes CASSQDVAGGYEQYF.

The CDR3 DNA is TGCAGCGCCGGGGGGGGCTTGGGGTCCTACAATGAGCAGTTCTTC. Translated, it gives CSAGGGLGSYNEQFF. The chain links TRBV29-1 to TRBJ2-1; 8 nucleotides align to TRBD2. Germline CDR1 SQVTM, CDR2 ANQGSEA. The CDR3 runs to 15 residues. V dropped 7 bases and J dropped 1; count of bases not matched to a gene: 9.

The J gene is TRBJ2-5, the V gene TRBV12-5; TRBD1 agrees at 7 bases. The CDR3 extends over 16 amino acids. After removal of 6 bases from V and 2 bases from J, the junction contained 12 bases not matched to a gene. Germline lookup yields CDR1 LGHNT and CDR2 FRNRAP. CDR3 loop: CASGLNRGSGQETQYF. As DNA, the CDR3 is TGTGCTAGTGGCCTGAACAGGGGCAGTGGGCAAGAGACCCAGTACTTC.

This sequence joins TRBV4-3 and TRBJ2-3, with TRBD2 identical over 8 bases. This CDR3 spans 18 amino acids. In germline, CDR1 is LGHNA, CDR2 YSLEER. The ends lost 1 base at V and 4 bases at J; junction bases unmatched: 13. CDR3: CASSQVGAGALRSDTQYF. DNA of the CDR3: TGCGCCAGCAGCCAAGTAGGAGCGGGGGCTCTCAGGTCAGATACGCAGTATTTT.

This clone appeared a single time. The chain is built from TRBV7-2 and TRBJ2-7, with 15 bases matching TRBD2. Germline assignment: CDR1 SGHTA and CDR2 FQGNSA. J gave up 2 bases and V 1 base, and 6 bases lay outside the gene matches. This CDR3 spans 18 amino acids. As DNA, the CDR3 is TGTGCCAGCAGCTTAGATGGACTAGCGGGGGGGCGGACCTACGAGCAGTACTTC. This encodes CASSLDGLAGGRTYEQYF.

The chain employs TRBV28 and TRBJ2-7, with D maybe TRBD2 (5 bases). Germline loops: CDR1 MDHEN, CDR2 SYDVKM. The CDR3 covers 15 residues. V was shortened by 5 bases and J by 2 bases, with 16 bases between the two germline ends. The CDR3 nucleotides read TGTGCCAGCAGTCCACACCGGCTAGCCACCTACGAGCAGTACTTC. This codes for CASSPHRLATYEQYF.

The chain has TRBV4-3 and TRBJ1-5; D remains ambiguous. The V and J ends lost 0 bases and 1 base respectively, with 7 bases between them. Germline lookup yields CDR1 LGHNA and CDR2 YSLEER. This CDR3 has 15 amino acids. The chain's CDR3 is CASSQEYESNQPQHF. The CDR3 nucleotides are TGCGCCAGCAGCCAAGAATATGAGAGCAATCAGCCCCAGCATTTT.

The sample holds a few counts of this clone. The J gene is TRBJ1-1, the V gene TRBV6-1; D is unresolved. This CDR3 is built from 13 residues. Germline V lookup: CDR1 MNHNS, CDR2 SASEGT. The V gene lost 1 base and the J gene lost 1 base, with 4 bases spanning the gap. CDR3 protein: CASSEVQNTEAFF. The CDR3, as DNA: TGTGCCAGCAGTGAAGTTCAGAACACTGAAGCTTTCTTT.

This chain uses TRBV18 with TRBJ2-7; possible D gene TRBD1, 6 bases. CDR1 and CDR2 (germline): KGHSH, LQKENI. This CDR3 spans 12 amino acids. Trimming took 6 bases from V and 4 from J, leaving 10 bases between them. In DNA, the CDR3 is TGTGCCAGCTCGCTGGACAGATACGAGCAGTACTTC. This encodes CASSLDRYEQYF.

The chain couples TRBV19 to TRBJ1-1, with 7 nucleotides matching TRBD1. The CDR3 is 15 amino acids. J lost 3 bases, V lost 7 bases, and 11 bases had no gene match. CDR1 LNHDA and CDR2 SQIVND come from the germline V gene (reference sequence). The CDR3 coding sequence is TGTGCCAGTACGTCCCAGGGGGTGGGCGACACTGAAGCTTTCTTT. Translating gives CASTSQGVGDTEAFF.

The chain is built from TRBV7-6 and TRBJ1-1; 9 positions match TRBD1. V lost 1 base, J lost 1 base, and 1 base stayed unmatched. CDR1 is SGHVS and CDR2 is FNYEAQ in the germline V gene. This CDR3 contains 15 residues. This CDR3 reads CASSLEGQGNTEAFF. The CDR3 DNA sequence: TGTGCCAGCAGCTTAGAGGGACAGGGGAACACTGAAGCTTTCTTT. The full variable domain, with the rest looked up from reference TRBV7-6 and TRBJ1-1, is GAGVSQSPRYKVTKRGQDVALRCDPISGHVSLYWYRQALGQGPEFLTYFNYEAQQDKSGLPNDRFSAERPEGSISTLTIQRTEQRDSAMYRCASSLEGQGNTEAFFGQGTRLTVV.

The chain couples TRBV27 to TRBJ2-5; D call uncertain. This CDR3 spans 15 amino acids. In germline, CDR1 is MNHEY, CDR2 SMNVEV (reference sequence). The V end lost 6 bases, the J end lost 6 bases, and 20 bases lay between the germline ends. The CDR3 spells CASSVDTASMKTQYF. The DNA of the CDR3 is TGTGCCAGCAGCGTTGATACGGCTAGTATGAAGACCCAGTACTTC.

V is TRBV5-1 and J is TRBJ2-1; TRBD2 matches at 11 bases. The trim removed 1 base at V and 5 bases at J, leaving 8 bases unmatched. The CDR3 is 17 amino acids. Germline CDR1 is SGHRS and CDR2 is YFSETQ. In DNA, the CDR3 is TGCGCCAGCAGCTTGTATACTAGCGGGGGCCGGGACAATGAGCAGTTCTTC. Its translation: CASSLYTSGGRDNEQFF.

The genes are TRBV19 and TRBJ1-5; 8 bases map to TRBD1. V lost 5 bases and J lost 3; bases outside the gene matches: 12. CDR1 is LNHDA and CDR2 is SQIVND in the germline V gene (reference sequence). The CDR3 spans 17 residues. The CDR3 is CASSRFGQGVANQPQHF. CDR3 coding DNA: TGTGCCAGTAGTCGTTTTGGACAGGGAGTCGCCAATCAGCCCCAGCATTTT.

This rearrangement joins TRBV10-3 to TRBJ2-5, with D tentatively TRBD1 (5 bases). The J call could be wrong; TRBJ2-7 is a better fit for the DNA end. The CDR3 has 16 residues. The germline gives CDR1 ENHRY, CDR2 SYGVKD. The CDR3: CAISESSQGLSYEQYF. For the CDR3, the DNA is TGTGCCATCAGTGAGTCGAGTCAGGGCCTCTCCTACGAGCAGTACTTC.

The rearrangement links TRBV5-6 to TRBJ2-4; 8 bases align to TRBD1. This CDR3 comprises 16 residues. Per the germline V gene, CDR1 is SGHDT and CDR2 is YYEEEE. J gave up 4 bases and V 0 bases, and 6 bases lay outside the gene matches. CDR3 DNA sequence: TGTGCCAGCAGCTTGGGGGCAGGGGGCACGAAAAACATTCAGTACTTC. Protein: CASSLGAGGTKNIQYF.

This clone was counted between two and nine times. The chain recombines TRBV5-1 with TRBJ1-5, with unresolved D. The length of the CDR3 is 15 residues. Germline V gene data show CDR1 as SGHRS and CDR2 as YFSETQ. The V end lost 4 bases, the J end lost 4 bases, and 15 bases lay between the germline ends. CDR3 in DNA: TGCGCCAGCAGCCTCGGGGTTTCGGAGAATCAGCCCCAGCATTTT. Translated, it gives CASSLGVSENQPQHF.

The gene calls are TRBV15 and TRBJ2-7; 10 bases map to TRBD2. J was trimmed by 1 base and V by 5 bases; bases with no gene match: 11. Germline V gene sequence: CDR1 LNHNV, CDR2 YYDKDF (reference sequence). The CDR3 runs 17 residues. The CDR3 loop is CATSLSGGAGISYEQYF. The CDR3 nucleotides are TGTGCCACCAGCTTGAGCGGGGGGGCCGGTATATCCTACGAGCAGTACTTC. Together with reference TRBV15 and TRBJ2-7, the CDR3 gives the full variable domain: DAMVIQNPRYQVTQFGKPVTLSCSQTLNHNVMYWYQQKSSQAPKLLFHYYDKDFNNEADTPDNFQSRRPNTSFCFLDIRSPGLGDTAMYLCATSLSGGAGISYEQYFGPGTRLTVT.

Worth noting for this clone: Other nucleotide sequences from this sample produce the same CDR3. The chain has TRBV9 and TRBJ1-6; D is undetermined. This CDR3 is 15 amino acids long. V lost 1 base, J lost 6 bases, and 11 bases lay in between. Looked up from germline, CDR1 is SGDLS and CDR2 is YYNGEE. The CDR3 nucleotides are TGTGCCAGCAGCGTAAGCGGGCGCGGTAATTCACCCCTCCACTTT. It encodes CASSVSGRGNSPLHF. Complete variable domain (other parts from reference TRBV9 and TRBJ1-6): DSGVTQTPKHLITATGQRVTLRCSPRSGDLSVYWYQQSLDQGLQFLIQYYNGEERAKGNILERFSAQQFPDLHSELNLSSLELGDSALYFCASSVSGRGNSPLHFGNGTRLTVT.

The chain recombines TRBV18 with TRBJ2-7; D ambiguous. V lost 5 bases to trimming and J lost 0 bases, with 11 bases between them. The CDR3 contains 14 residues. CDR1 and CDR2 (germline): KGHSH, LQKENI. In DNA, the CDR3 is TGTGCCAGCTCAATCGGTGCTAGCTCCTACGAGCAGTACTTC. As protein: CASSIGASSYEQYF.

The V and J genes are TRBV19 and TRBJ2-7; the D gene is possibly TRBD2 (5 bases). CDR3 length: 15 amino acids. Trimming shortened V by 3 bases and J by 2 bases, and 14 bases separated the two germline ends. Germline V gives CDR1 LNHDA, CDR2 SQIVND (reference sequence). The CDR3 reads CASSINRGGPYEQYF. CDR3 coding DNA: TGTGCCAGTAGTATTAACCGGGGTGGGCCCTACGAGCAGTACTTC.